A single sample is the source of the 9 T cell receptor beta chains below, sequenced in a study of T-cell reconstitution after alpha-beta-depleted transplantation in children. Library preparation (for TCRbeta) was performed with unique molecular identifiers. Using its own MiXCR run on the PCR reads, TCRdb lists one record per CDR3 protein. The sample has around 250,000 distinct CDR3 sequences, about 10% seen once. The input for sequencing was PBMCs from the stem cell graft donor, taken from the stem cell graft. These receptors all come from a human donor who donated a stem cell graft to a child with SCID.

The CDR3 nucleotides are TGTGCCAGCAGCTTCGGGACTAGCGGTGAGCAGTACTTC. Residues: CASSFGTSGEQYF. This rearrangement joins TRBV7-6 to TRBJ2-7, with 11 positions matching TRBD2. The CDR3 is 13 residues long. The trim removed 3 bases at V and 7 bases at J, leaving 2 bases unmatched. Germline CDR1 and CDR2: SGHVS and FNYEAQ.

This rearrangement joins TRBV20-1 to TRBJ2-5, with D possibly called TRBD1 or TRBD2 (5 bases each). The germline V and J ends were trimmed by 2 bases and 5 bases, with 18 bases remaining between them. Germline values: CDR1 DFQATT, CDR2 SNEGSKA (reference sequence). This CDR3 is built from 15 residues. The CDR3 region is CSARSVGPRMETQYF. Written as DNA, the CDR3 is TGCAGTGCTAGAAGCGTGGGACCCCGCATGGAGACCCAGTACTTC.

This clonotype occurred many times. The CDR3 loop is CASSPRLGDEAFF. The CDR3, as DNA: TGTGCCAGCAGTCCCCGTCTGGGAGATGAAGCTTTCTTT. The chain has TRBV6-5 and TRBJ1-1, with D unclear. The CDR3 sequence is 13 residues long. Trimming pared 5 bases from V and 7 bases from J, leaving 14 bases between. Germline assignment: CDR1 MNHEY and CDR2 SVGAGI.

The genes are TRBV13 and TRBJ1-2; D is uncertain. The CDR3 loop spans 14 amino acids. The V end was cut by 5 bases, the J end by 4 bases, with 14 bases between. Germline loops: CDR1 PRHDT, CDR2 FYEKMQ (reference sequence). CDR3 loop: CASSPPEAPYGYTF. The CDR3 nucleotides read TGTGCCAGCAGCCCGCCGGAGGCACCCTATGGCTACACCTTC.

The chain recombines TRBV20-1 with TRBJ2-2; 7 nucleotides align to TRBD2. The CDR3 sequence is 14 residues long. Germline V lookup: CDR1 DFQATT, CDR2 SNEGSKA (reference sequence). V lost 5 bases to trimming and J lost 6 bases; unmatched junction nucleotides: 9. The chain's CDR3 is CSALSRDYAGELFF. In DNA, the CDR3 is TGCAGTGCTCTGTCTCGGGACTACGCCGGGGAGCTGTTTTTT.

This clonotype was recorded many times. The V gene is TRBV21-1, the J gene TRBJ2-1; no check of the table's D call, TRBD2, against the DNA was made. TRBV21-1 is a listed pseudogene. This CDR3 comprises 14 residues. CDR3 loop: CASSKGGSPNEQFF. The CDR3 DNA reads TGTGCCAGCAGCAAAGGAGGCAGTCCCAATGAGCAGTTCTTC.

This clonotype was seen many times. The chain couples TRBV10-3 to TRBJ2-7, with 9 positions matching TRBD1. Germline assignment: CDR1 ENHRY and CDR2 SYGVKD. Trimming took 6 bases from V and 3 from J; bases not matched to a gene: 9. This CDR3 has 15 residues. As DNA, the CDR3 is TGTGCCATCAGGAAAATGGACAGGGGATACTACGAGCAGTACTTC. Its translation: CAIRKMDRGYYEQYF.

J is TRBJ2-1 and V is TRBV29-1, with D tentatively TRBD2 (6 bases). Trimming took off 0 bases at V and 3 bases at J, with 12 bases between the two ends. The length of the CDR3 is 15 residues. Germline CDR1 SQVTM, CDR2 ANQGSEA. CDR3 residues: CSVEDNPGVYNEQFF. In DNA, the CDR3 is TGCAGCGTTGAAGATAACCCGGGGGTCTACAATGAGCAGTTCTTC.

The chain combines TRBV10-2 with TRBJ1-5; 7 bases align to TRBD1. The CDR3 consists of 17 residues. The V gene's germline CDR1 is WSHSY and CDR2 SAAADI. Trimming took 3 bases from V and 7 from J; bases not matched to a gene: 15. Here the CDR3 DNA reads TGCGCCAGCAGTGACCTACAGGGGTCTAAAGTTAGGCAGCCCCAGCATTTT. Encoded protein: CASSDLQGSKVRQPQHF.